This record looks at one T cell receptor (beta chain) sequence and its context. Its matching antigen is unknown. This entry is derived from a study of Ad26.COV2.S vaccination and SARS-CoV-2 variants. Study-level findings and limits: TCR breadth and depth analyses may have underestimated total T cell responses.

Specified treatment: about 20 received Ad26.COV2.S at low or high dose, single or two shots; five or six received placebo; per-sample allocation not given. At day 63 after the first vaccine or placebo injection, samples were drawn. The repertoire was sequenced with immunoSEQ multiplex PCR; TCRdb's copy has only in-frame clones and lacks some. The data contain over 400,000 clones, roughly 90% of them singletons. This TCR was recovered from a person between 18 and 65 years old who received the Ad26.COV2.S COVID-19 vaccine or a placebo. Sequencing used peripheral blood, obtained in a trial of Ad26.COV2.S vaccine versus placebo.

CDR3 sequence reads: CASSPLLGAEAFF. DNA for the CDR3: TGTGCCAGCAGCCCTTTACTCGGGGCTGAAGCTTTCTTT. J is TRBJ1-1 and V is TRBV3-1 (or the pseudogene TRBV3-2); no definite D call. CDR1 is LGHDT and CDR2 is YNNKEL in the germline V gene (reference sequence). CDR3 length: 13 amino acids. The ends were cut back, 4 bases at V and 6 bases at J, with 12 bases in the middle.